This record looks at one TCR beta chain sequence and its context. This clone was picked up one time. The clone's antigen remains unknown. One base away there is no much larger clone; base qualities are not given. The cohort was made up of about 670 healthy bone marrow donors. Cohort members were all nominally healthy when sampled, although unrecorded immune exposures were likely present. The donor tested CMV seropositive, placing the donor among the roughly 300 seropositive members of the cohort. Each donor provided a peripheral blood sample, and peripheral blood mononuclear cells were used for TCR beta sequencing. Genomic DNA extraction from the blood cell samples was performed with the Qiagen DNeasy Blood Extraction Kit. The data belong to a study of cytomegalovirus exposure and HLA in healthy donors (TCRdb year 2017). About the study as a whole: According to an earlier analysis of 550 to 750 of the donors, 200 million or so T cells yielded 117 million unique TCR beta sequences and around 300 Gb of sequence data. Along with the 666-subject first cohort, a separate validation cohort of 120 different subjects was used. In an earlier analysis of 500 to 650 of the donors, high-throughput TCR beta sequencing was used to judge whether each TCR beta V gene segment behaved as functional or pseudogenic. In the later analysis, no new phenotypic data were used to find candidate immune exposures; instead, reliance was placed on TCR beta sequences and their occurrence across donors. High-throughput TCR immunosequencing, statistical association of individual TCRs with disease status, and machine learning were combined to predict cytomegalovirus infection status. Across 398 genotyped donors of the cohort, an average of approximately 220,000 unique TCR beta nucleotide sequences per donor were sequenced, and approximately 17% of those sequences were non-productive. Roughly 320 gigabases of sequencing data and around 80 million unique TCR sequences made up an early release that covered about 640 HLA-typed donors. The study profiled the T cell repertoires of under 700 subjects by immunosequencing and related them to cytomegalovirus serostatus. A later analysis re-examined previously published TCR beta repertoires from 610 or so donors and added high-resolution HLA genotyping to investigate patterns of TCR occurrence. Typing coverage differed by locus: A, B, C, DRB1 and DQB1 were typed in about 620-640 donors, DQA1 in 500 to 550, DPA1 in around 610, and DPB1 in just under 490. A later genetic analysis used genome-wide SNP genotypes for about 60% of the roughly 670 donors, treating that subset as a discovery cohort. All discovery cohort repertoires had been generated on a single sequencing platform. The study was designed to test whether signatures of past pathogen exposure could be identified by cataloging public T cell receptors. Four to six DR-DQ haplotypes were handled as single units for association and clustering because linkage in the cohort was strong. The genetic ancestry cluster associated with self-reported Caucasian donors included around 76% of the roughly 390 genotyped donors. Both class I and class II loci were covered by HLA typing, at four-digit resolution. Donor age, sex, ethnicity and CMV serostatus were collected together with the repertoire data.

Study-wide findings and limitations: When HLA alleles, especially DR and DQ, strongly co-occurred, attributing TCR associations to individual alleles was difficult. According to the authors, the approach could potentially be generalized to other disease states and immunological phenotypes. In vitro tests confirmed that three of the cytomegalovirus-associated TCR beta chains recognize cytomegalovirus antigens. The earlier analysis of 450 to 700 of the donors excluded roughly 17 rarely observed V segments, including chromosome 9 orphons, because counts were too low. Presence/absence analyses assumed roughly uniform sequencing depth across donors, an assumption that may not hold. According to a later analysis, parvovirus B19, influenza, CMV and Epstein-Barr virus appeared linked to several top co-occurrence clusters. In a later genetic analysis, fewer N-insertions in productive TCRs were reported among donors in an Asian-associated ancestry cluster than the approximately 670-donor mean. At a false discovery rate of 0.05, a later analysis linked 16,951 TCR beta sequences to specific HLA alleles. The only immune exposure information available for the cohort was CMV serostatus. A later analysis found that HLA-associated TCR beta chains were more clonally expanded and had lower generation probabilities than equally common non-associated chains. Cytomegalovirus status was reported to be diagnosed by the classifier with high specificity and sensitivity in both the original and validation cohorts. The study listed over 150 TCR beta chains as associated with cytomegalovirus. In a later genetic analysis, a missense DCLRE1C variant was associated with V-gene and J-gene trimming of TCR beta chains, and the association was replicated in an independent cohort. A group of highly shared sequence variants was considered likely to be a technical artifact of the sequencing pipeline. In this cohort, only TCR beta chains were sequenced, and detectable features were limited by the absence of alpha or paired-chain data. According to a later analysis, most CMV-associated TCR beta chains appeared to be HLA-restricted, and the HLA associations seemed to be driven largely by CMV exposure. In an earlier analysis of over 550 of the donors, most TCR beta V segments were observed in productive rearrangements about 87% or about 30% of the time, broadly matching IMGT annotations. Because HLA typing was unavailable for some donors at each locus, only the typed subset was used in association tests. Correlated functional status among segregating V segments might be attributable to linkage disequilibrium, but an unknown experimental factor could not be ruled out. A further reported finding was that TCR beta sequences accurately predicted the HLA-A and HLA-B alleles for most subjects in the first cohort. Most TCR sequences were seen in very few donors, while some public TCRs were found in many individuals. In a later analysis, the rate of TCR association differed among HLA loci, with DRB1 alleles having the most associated TCRs and HLA-C alleles having the fewest.

Preparation of the library involved the immunoSEQ multiplex PCR assay. The multiplex PCR relied on a mix of 60 forward primers for TCR Vbeta segments and 13 reverse primers for TCR Jbeta segments. The CDR3 region of rearranged TCR beta genes was amplified from genomic DNA with a multiplex PCR assay. The amplified TCR beta libraries were sequenced on the Illumina HiSeq System as 87-base-pair reads. The published analysis was carried out like this. In a later analysis, 70 million to 95 million unique TCR beta chains were counted across the roughly 610 repertoires, and roughly 11 million of these chains were shared by at least two donors. Raw reads were error-corrected and collapsed into unique sequences with a nearest-neighbor algorithm that merged closely related sequences to remove PCR and sequencing errors. CDR3 sequences were aligned to IMGT reference sequences to assign V, D and J gene segments. For a sequence to be retained, at least a six-nucleotide match to both a V gene segment and a J gene segment was required. Rearrangements were classified as productive when the CDR3 lacked stop codons and remained in frame with V and J, and all other rearrangements were classified as non-productive. CDR3 was defined by IMGT convention, running from the second conserved V-encoded cysteine to the conserved J-encoded phenylalanine. The earlier analysis of about 590 of the donors excluded sequences that lacked an unambiguous match to a single V gene segment. An earlier analysis of some 500 of the donors classified V segments as functional when productive rearrangements were above 56.7% and as segregating when the standard deviation between donors was above 5%. To diagnose cytomegalovirus status from the catalog of TCR beta chain sequences, a statistical classification framework was built. In a later analysis, V and J genes were assigned by comparing TCR nucleotide sequences against IMGT/GENE-DB human TR gene sequences. In a later analysis, CDR3 sequences and most-parsimonious VDJ recombination scenarios were assigned using the TCRdist pipeline. In a later analysis, each TCR beta chain was defined by its CDR3 amino acid sequence together with its V-gene family, and reads without a unique V-gene family were excluded. A later analysis removed several hundred highly shared, low-generation-probability nucleotide sequences to deal with suspected cross-contamination and a sequencing artifact. In a later analysis, a clonal expansion index for each public chain was calculated from normalized within-repertoire ranks of inferred template counts. In a later analysis, generation probabilities were computed using a VDJ recombination model fitted to out-of-frame rearrangements, and the results were checked against IGoR. A later analysis scored TCR-TCR, TCR-HLA and TCR-CMV co-occurrence with hypergeometric tests, applying a repertoire-size bias correction to TCR pairs. To estimate false discovery rates, a later analysis permuted the HLA or CMV assignments 20 times. In a later analysis, co-occurring TCRs were grouped using DBSCAN, and TCRdist sequence similarity was added for clustering within HLA-allele-positive subsets. Repertoires with fewer than 30,000 or more than 120,000 public chains, plus five repertoires with anomalous nucleotide sharing, were excluded from co-occurrence clustering. TCRdb provides this immuneACCESS table in a form limited to in-frame rearrangements. Some clones are lacking; in checked studies, under half of them reflect an unresolved V gene, and why the rest are absent is not known. The D gene and trimming were derived from the DNA, and the V and J assignments and clone size from that table. This sample comprises under 200,000 clones, approximately 85% of them detected only once. The ten largest clones capture under 1% of the sample.

The receptor's source is a girl between 2 and 10 years old in good health and CMV-seropositive. Material for sequencing was PBMCs.

The CDR3 reads as follows: CASSRNEQYF. Read as DNA, the sequence is TGTGCCAGCAGCCGTAACGAGCAGTACTTC. The chain is encoded by TRBV28 joined to TRBJ2-7, with the D gene too uncertain to name. V is shortened by 6 bases, J by 5 bases, and the region joining them spans 5 bases. Counted from cysteine to phenylalanine, this CDR3 has 10 amino acids. The retained sequence is limited to the CDR3, 30 bases, with the frame set at the first base. CDR1 and CDR2 are read off the germline V gene as MDHEN and SYDVKM.